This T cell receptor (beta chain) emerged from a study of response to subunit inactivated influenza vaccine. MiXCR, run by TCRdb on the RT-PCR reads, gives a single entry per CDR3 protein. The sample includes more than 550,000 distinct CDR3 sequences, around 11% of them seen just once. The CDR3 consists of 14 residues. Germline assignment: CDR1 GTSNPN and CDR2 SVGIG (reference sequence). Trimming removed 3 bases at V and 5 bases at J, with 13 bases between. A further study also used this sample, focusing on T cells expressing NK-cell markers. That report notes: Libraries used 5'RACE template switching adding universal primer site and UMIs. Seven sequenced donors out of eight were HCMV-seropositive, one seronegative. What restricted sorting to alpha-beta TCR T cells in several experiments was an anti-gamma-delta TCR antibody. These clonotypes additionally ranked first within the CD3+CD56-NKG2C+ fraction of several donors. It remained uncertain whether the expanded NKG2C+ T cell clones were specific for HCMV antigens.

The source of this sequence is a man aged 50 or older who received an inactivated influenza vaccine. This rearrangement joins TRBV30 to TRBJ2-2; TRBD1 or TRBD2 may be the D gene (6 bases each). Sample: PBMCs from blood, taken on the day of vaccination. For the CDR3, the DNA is TGTGCCTGGAGCCGGGGGCGGGGAACCGGGGAGCTGTTTTTT. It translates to CAWSRGRGTGELFF. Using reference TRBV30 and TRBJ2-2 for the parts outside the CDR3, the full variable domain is SQTIHQWPATLVQPVGSPLSLECTVEGTSNPNLYWYRQAAGRGLQLLFYSVGIGQISSEVPQNLSASRPQDRQFILSSKKLLLSDSGFYLCAWSRGRGTGELFFGEGSRLTVL.